Listed here are 18 T cell receptor beta chains from one sample, sequenced in a study of blood T cells in healthy people across ages. A second PCR, run for about 6 to 11 cycles, used a sample-barcoded 5' primer plus a J-beta primer mix. TCRdb fed the 5' RACE reads into MiXCR, producing one record per CDR3 protein. The sample consists of 850,000 to 1,100,000 distinct CDR3 sequences, roughly two fifths of them appearing once. The sample taken for sequencing was blood. All receptors come from a man younger than 30 in good health.

The CDR3 nucleotides read TGTGCCAGCAGCTTAGACCCGGAAGGGATCGGGGAGCTGTTTTTT. It yields the protein CASSLDPEGIGELFF. This sequence joins TRBV7-3 and TRBJ2-2; D is ambiguous. V lost 2 bases, J lost 7 bases, and 14 bases lay in between. The CDR3 runs 15 residues. The germline V gene has CDR1 SGHTA and CDR2 FQGTGA.

This sequence joins TRBV28 and TRBJ2-3, with D hard to call. Germline lookup yields CDR1 MDHEN and CDR2 SYDVKM. The CDR3 is 13 residues long. V was pared by 6 bases and J by 1 base, with 8 bases between. CDR3 loop: CASRESGTDTQYF. CDR3 bases: TGTGCCAGCAGGGAATCAGGCACAGATACGCAGTATTTT.

V gene TRBV6-2 or TRBV6-3 combines with J gene TRBJ1-5; D is possibly TRBD1 (5 bases). Trimming removed 2 bases from V and 6 bases from J, with 14 bases in between. Germline loops: CDR1 MNHEY, CDR2 SVGEGT. The CDR3 runs 15 residues. The CDR3 reads CASSYGRARTQPQHF. The CDR3 region has the DNA TGTGCCAGCAGTTACGGCAGGGCTAGGACTCAGCCCCAGCATTTT.

This clonotype was picked up many times. The gene calls are TRBV12-3 or TRBV12-4 and TRBJ2-1, with D hard to call. The CDR3 spans 11 residues. V lost 7 bases and J lost 6, with 7 bases in between. Written as DNA, the CDR3 is TGTGCCAGCACCCGAGGCAATGAGCAGTTCTTC. Amino acids: CASTRGNEQFF.

Turning to this clonotype: The junction differs from germline at one of its ends, possibly a read error. V usage is TRBV12-3 or TRBV12-4 and J usage is TRBJ1-2; unclear D gene. CDR3 length: 11 residues. The chain's CDR3 is CAGRFPGGYTF. DNA of the CDR3: TGTGCCGGCAGGTTTCCGGGAGGCTACACCTTC.

The rearrangement links TRBV5-5 to TRBJ2-3, with 11 bases aligning to TRBD2. The CDR3 has 16 amino acids. From germline, CDR1 is SGHKS and CDR2 YYEKEE (reference sequence). V lost 3 bases, J lost 2 bases, and 5 bases stayed unmatched. The CDR3 DNA follows: TGTGCCAGCAGCTCCCTAGCGGGGGGCAACACAGATACGCAGTATTTT. This gives the protein CASSSLAGGNTDTQYF. Drawing the rest from reference TRBV5-5 and TRBJ2-3, the complete variable domain is DAGVTQSPTHLIKTRGQQVTLRCSPISGHKSVSWYQQVLGQGPQFIFQYYEKEERGRGNFPDRFSARQFPNYSSELNVNALLLGDSALYLCASSSLAGGNTDTQYFGPGTRLTVL.

This clonotype was seen only a few times. The rearrangement links TRBV7-8 to TRBJ2-1; 9 bases line up with TRBD2. Per the germline V gene, CDR1 is SGHVS and CDR2 is FQNEAQ. The CDR3 extends over 17 amino acids. Germline trimming cut 3 bases from V and 8 bases from J; bases unmatched to any gene: 14. DNA for the CDR3: TGTGCCAGCAGCTTGCCCCTAGCGGGGAGAGGGGAACATGAGCAGTTCTTC. This translates into CASSLPLAGRGEHEQFF.

The chain joins TRBV5-1 to TRBJ2-3; 8 nucleotides match TRBD2. V lost 0 bases, J lost 6 bases, and 9 bases stayed unmatched. The CDR3 covers 16 residues. Germline values: CDR1 SGHRS, CDR2 YFSETQ. The CDR3 loop is CASSLATSARGDTQYF. In nucleotides, the CDR3 is TGCGCCAGCAGCTTGGCGACTAGCGCCCGAGGGGATACGCAGTATTTT. Variable domain in full (rest from reference TRBV5-1 and TRBJ2-3): KAGVTQTPRYLIKTRGQQVTLSCSPISGHRSVSWYQQTPGQGLQFLFEYFSETQRNKGNFPGRFSGRQFSNSRSEMNVSTLELGDSALYLCASSLATSARGDTQYFGPGTRLTVL.

The chain is built from TRBV20-1 and TRBJ1-5, with TRBD1 identical over 12 bases. V lost 4 bases and J lost 2; bases outside the gene matches: 6. Germline-derived CDR1 and CDR2 are DFQATT and SNEGSKA (reference sequence). The CDR3 extends over 16 amino acids. Here the CDR3 DNA reads TGCAGTGCTATGGGACAGGGGGCGCCGGGCAATCAGCCCCAGCATTTT. It codes for CSAMGQGAPGNQPQHF.

The V and J genes are TRBV27 and TRBJ2-7; D gene ambiguous. V lost 8 bases and J lost 2, with 16 bases in between. CDR3 length equals 14 residues. CDR1 MNHEY and CDR2 SMNVEV come from the germline V gene (reference sequence). CDR3 residues: CASAEPHSPYEQYF. In nucleotides, the CDR3 is TGTGCCAGCGCCGAGCCACACAGCCCCTACGAGCAGTACTTC.

This clonotype was detected only a few times. The chain couples TRBV14 to TRBJ2-7, with a tentative D call TRBD1 (5 bases). Germline V gene sequence: CDR1 SGHDN, CDR2 FVKESK. The CDR3 loop spans 15 amino acids. Between the trimmed V and J ends, which lost 1 base and 6 bases, there was a span of 16 bases. The DNA for the CDR3 is TGTGCCAGCAGCCAAGGACCAGGGAAGGTAGGCGAGCAGTACTTC. The encoded protein is CASSQGPGKVGEQYF.

In this sample, this clonotype turned up a few times. CDR3 nucleotide sequence: TGTGCCAGCACCGGGGGTACAGTCGAGACCCAGTACTTC. Protein product: CASTGGTVETQYF. The chain has TRBV12-3 or TRBV12-4 and TRBJ2-5; D perhaps matches TRBD2 (6 bases). Trimming took 7 bases from V and 5 from J, leaving 14 bases between them. The CDR3 runs 13 residues.

The J gene is TRBJ2-3, the V gene TRBV5-1; 9 bases are a match to TRBD2. The germline V gene has CDR1 SGHRS and CDR2 YFSETQ. This CDR3 is built from 17 residues. V was pared by 0 bases and J by 0 bases, with 5 bases of the junction left unmatched. The CDR3 nucleotides are TGCGCCAGCAGCTTGGGAAGGGGACTAGCAAGCACAGATACGCAGTATTTT. It is translated as CASSLGRGLASTDTQYF.

This chain uses TRBV6-6 with TRBJ2-1, with TRBD1 as a possible D gene (6 bases). The CDR3 is 13 residues long. V was pared by 5 bases and J by 7 bases, with 12 bases between. The germline V gene encodes CDR1 MNHNY and CDR2 SVGAGI (reference sequence). In nucleotides, the CDR3 is TGTGCCAGCAGTGATGGGGGCTCGAATGAGCAGTTCTTC. Its translation is CASSDGGSNEQFF.

The rearrangement joins TRBV25-1 to TRBJ2-1; 8 bases are shared with TRBD1. Germline V gives CDR1 MGHDK, CDR2 SYGVNS. With 3 bases clipped from V and 4 bases from J, the junction kept 8 bases outside the gene matches. The CDR3 runs to 16 residues. CDR3 region: CASSDLGQGWYNEQFF. The CDR3, as DNA: TGTGCCAGCAGTGATCTTGGACAGGGTTGGTACAATGAGCAGTTCTTC.

The chain joins TRBV4-2 to TRBJ2-7, with D uncertain. The J call may be in error: the DNA end matches TRBJ2-5 better. The CDR3 has 14 amino acids. Germline V gene sequence: CDR1 LGHNA, CDR2 YNFKEQ. CDR3 amino acids: CASSQVGLVETQYF. Here the CDR3 DNA reads TGTGCCAGCAGCCAAGTGGGCCTTGTGGAGACCCAGTACTTC.

The V gene is TRBV4-2, the J gene TRBJ1-5; a possible D gene is TRBD1 (5 bases). Trimming removed 7 bases from V and 3 bases from J, with 16 bases in between. The germline V gene has CDR1 LGHNA and CDR2 YNFKEQ. CDR3 length equals 15 residues. The CDR3 loop is CASTRERGNNQPQHF. CDR3 sequence (DNA): TGTGCCAGCACCAGGGAGCGGGGTAACAATCAGCCCCAGCATTTT.

The CDR3 bases are TGTGCCAGCAGCCCGGGGTCGGGCCTGGCCAATCAGCCCCAGCATTTT. This encodes CASSPGSGLANQPQHF. The chain employs TRBV7-2 and TRBJ1-5; D ambiguous. V gave up 5 bases and J gave up 3 bases, with 17 bases separating them. The CDR3 length is 16 residues. From germline, CDR1 is SGHTA and CDR2 FQGNSA. Using reference TRBV7-2 and TRBJ1-5 for the parts outside the CDR3, the full variable domain is GAGVSQSPSNKVTEKGKDVELRCDPISGHTALYWYRQSLGQGLEFLIYFQGNSAPDKSGLPSDRFSAERTGGSVSTLTIQRTQQEDSAVYLCASSPGSGLANQPQHFGDGTRLSIL.